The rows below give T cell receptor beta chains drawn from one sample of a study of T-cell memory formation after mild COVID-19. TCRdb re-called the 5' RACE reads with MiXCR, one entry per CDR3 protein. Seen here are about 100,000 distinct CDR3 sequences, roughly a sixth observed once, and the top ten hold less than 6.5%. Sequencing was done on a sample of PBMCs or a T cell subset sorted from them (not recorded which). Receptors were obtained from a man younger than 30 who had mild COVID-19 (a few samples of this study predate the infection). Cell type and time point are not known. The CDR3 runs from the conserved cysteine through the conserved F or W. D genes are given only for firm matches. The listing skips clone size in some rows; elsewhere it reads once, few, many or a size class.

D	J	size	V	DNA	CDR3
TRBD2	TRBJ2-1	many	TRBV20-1	TGCAGTGCCCAGGGACTAGCGGACTACAATGAGCAGTTCTTC	CSAQGLADYNEQFF
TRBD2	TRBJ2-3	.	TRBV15	TGTGCCACCAGCAGAGACCCGGGAGGGAATACGCAGTATTTT	CATSRDPGGNTQYF
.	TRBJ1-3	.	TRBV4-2	TGTGCCAGCAGCCACGGTGCTGAGAGGGGAAACACCATATATTTT	CASSHGAERGNTIYF
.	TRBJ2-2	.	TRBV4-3	TGCGCCAGCAGCCAAGCATCCCGTCTGAGGGGCGGGGAGCTGTTTTTT	CASSQASRLRGGELFF
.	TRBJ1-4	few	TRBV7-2	TGTGCCAGCAGCTTAGGTGCGAGTAATGAAAAACTGTTTTTT	CASSLGASNEKLFF
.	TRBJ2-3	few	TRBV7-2	TGTGCCAGCAGCTTAGATTTTTACACAGATACGCAGTATTTT	CASSLDFYTDTQYF
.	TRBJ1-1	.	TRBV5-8	TGTGCCAGCCCATTAGCGGGCAGTACTGAAGCTTTCTTT	CASPLAGSTEAFF
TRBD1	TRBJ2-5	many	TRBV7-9	TGTGCCAGCAGCACCCCCATCCAGACAGGGTACCAAGAGACCCAGTACTTC	CASSTPIQTGYQETQYF
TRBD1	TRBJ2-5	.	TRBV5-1	TGCGCCAGCAGCTTGAGTACAGGGGGCTACGAGACCCAGTACTTC	CASSLSTGGYETQYF
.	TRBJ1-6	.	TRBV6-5	TGTGCCAGCAGTTACTCCGGGGTCGGGGACTCCTATAATTCACCCCTCCACTTT	CASSYSGVGDSYNSPLHF
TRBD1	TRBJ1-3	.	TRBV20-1	TGCAGTGCTAGGTCGGTGACAGGGAGCCACACCATATATTTT	CSARSVTGSHTIYF
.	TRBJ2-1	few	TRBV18	TGTGCCAGCTCACCAAGAGTAGGGACATCCGACTACAATGAGCAGTTCTTC	CASSPRVGTSDYNEQFF
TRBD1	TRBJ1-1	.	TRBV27	TGTGCCAGCAGAGACCGGGGACAGGAGCTCGCCGCCGCTTTCTTT	CASRDRGQELAAAFF
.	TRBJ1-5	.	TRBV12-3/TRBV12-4	TGTGCCAGCAGTCCTGACGGCCAGCCCCAGCATTTT	CASSPDGQPQHF
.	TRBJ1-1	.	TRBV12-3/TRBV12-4	TGTGCCAGCAGTTTCCTTTGGGGTGAAGCTTTCTTT	CASSFLWGEAFF
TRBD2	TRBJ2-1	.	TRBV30	TGTGCCTGGGAACATAAGGGACTAGCGGGGGGGCCTCAGTTCTTC	CAWEHKGLAGGPQFF
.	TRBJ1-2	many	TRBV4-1	TGCGCCAGCAGCCAGCCAACCAGGAGATCTAACTATGGCTACACCTTC	CASSQPTRRSNYGYTF
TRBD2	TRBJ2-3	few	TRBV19	TGTGCCAGTAGTATAGGCGGGAGGCTCACAGATACGCAGTATTTT	CASSIGGRLTDTQYF
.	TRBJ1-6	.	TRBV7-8	TGTGCCAGCAGCTTACGGGCGGAGGGCAATTCACCCCTCCACTTT	CASSLRAEGNSPLHF
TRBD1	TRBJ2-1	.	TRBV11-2	TGTGCCAGCAGCCTCAGACAGGGGGAATACAATGAGCAGTTCTTC	CASSLRQGEYNEQFF
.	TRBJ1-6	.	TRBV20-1	TGCAGTGCTACTGATGCCGGGACATTTCAATCCCTCCACTTT	CSATDAGTFQSLHF
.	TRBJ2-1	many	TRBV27	TGTGCCAGCAGCACCCGATTCCTCTGGGGCAATGAGCAGTTCTTC	CASSTRFLWGNEQFF
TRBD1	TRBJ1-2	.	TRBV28	TGTGCCAGCAGTTTGGCTGGACAGGGATATGGCTACACCTTC	CASSLAGQGYGYTF
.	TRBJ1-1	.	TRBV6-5	TGTGCCAGCACTCCTTTTAGAGGGTTTCACCCTGAAGCTTTCTTT	CASTPFRGFHPEAFF
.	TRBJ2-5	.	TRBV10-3	TGTGCCACCAGGGGAGGCTACGAGACCCAGTACTTC	CATRGGYETQYF
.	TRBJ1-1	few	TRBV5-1	TGCGCCAGCAGCTCTGTACCTGGGAACACTGAAGCTTTCTTT	CASSSVPGNTEAFF
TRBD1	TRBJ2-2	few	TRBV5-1	TGCGCCAGCAGCCCGTACACAGGGGCCGGGGAGCTGTTTTTT	CASSPYTGAGELFF
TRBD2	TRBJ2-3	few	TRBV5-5	TGTGCCAGCAGCCAAGCAGGTAGCGGGGAGGTAGATACGCAGTATTTT	CASSQAGSGEVDTQYF
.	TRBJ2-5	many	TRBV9	TGTGCCAGCAGCGTAACCCCGGGACCTCGGGAGACCCAGTACTTC	CASSVTPGPRETQYF
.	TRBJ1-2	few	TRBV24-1	TGTGCCACCAGTGATTTTTACGCCGGGGGGAACTACACCTTC	CATSDFYAGGNYTF
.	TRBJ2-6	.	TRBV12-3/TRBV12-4	TGTGCCAGCAGTCGCGTCTGGGGCGCTGGGGCCAACGTCCTGACTTTC	CASSRVWGAGANVLTF
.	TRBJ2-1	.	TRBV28	TGTGCCAGCAGTTTCTTCAGCCTAGGGGTTACGACTGAGCAGTTCTTC	CASSFFSLGVTTEQFF
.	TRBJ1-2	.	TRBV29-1	TGCAGCGTTGGTTCAGGGGACTATGGCTACACCTTC	CSVGSGDYGYTF
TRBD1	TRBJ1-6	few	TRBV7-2	TGTGCCAGCAGCGAAGGACAGGGAGTCTATAATTCACCCCTCCACTTT	CASSEGQGVYNSPLHF
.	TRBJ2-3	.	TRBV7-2	TGTGCCAGCAGCTTAAATCCGACGGGGGATACGCAGTATTTT	CASSLNPTGDTQYF
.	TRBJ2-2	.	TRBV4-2	TGTGCCAGCAGCCTCCAAGGATCAAGAACCGGGGAGCTGTTTTTT	CASSLQGSRTGELFF
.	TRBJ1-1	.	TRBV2	TGTGCCAGCGAACGAACAGGGCGTAACACTGAAGCTTTCTTT	CASERTGRNTEAFF
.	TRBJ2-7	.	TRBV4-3	TGCGCCAGCAGCCCGAGGGGTGGCCACGAGCAGTACTTC	CASSPRGGHEQYF
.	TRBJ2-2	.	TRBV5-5	TGTGCCAGCAGCTTGGGGACCGCATCCGGGGAGCTGTTTTTT	CASSLGTASGELFF
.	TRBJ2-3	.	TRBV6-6	TGTGCCAGCAGTCCGGGACGGGGAGCTTATGATACGCAGTATTTT	CASSPGRGAYDTQYF
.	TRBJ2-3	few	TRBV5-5	TGTGCCAGCAGCTTGACTAGCACAGATACGCAGTATTTT	CASSLTSTDTQYF
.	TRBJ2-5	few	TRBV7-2	TGTGCCAGCAGTTTCGGACAGAGAGAGACCCAGTACTTC	CASSFGQRETQYF
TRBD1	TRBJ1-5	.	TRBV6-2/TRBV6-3	TGTGCCAGCAGTTCGGACAGGGGGCCCGAGCCCCAGCATTTT	CASSSDRGPEPQHF
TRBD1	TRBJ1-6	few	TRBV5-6	TGTGCCAGCAGCACGGACAGGGCCTGGGATTCACCCCTCCACTTT	CASSTDRAWDSPLHF
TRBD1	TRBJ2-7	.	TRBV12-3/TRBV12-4	TGTGCCAGCAGTATCCCGGGACAGGGGGCTGTCGAGCAGTACTTC	CASSIPGQGAVEQYF
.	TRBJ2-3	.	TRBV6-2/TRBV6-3	TGTGCCAGCAGTTACTCAACCACTAGCACAGATACGCAGTATTTT	CASSYSTTSTDTQYF